Below are 11 T cell receptor beta chains sequenced from a single sample in a study of shared clonotypes between healthy human individuals. Assay used: immunoSEQ multiplex PCR; TCRdb lists only in-frame clones, some missing. In the table there are around 1.5 million clones, around 98% of which are singletons. Sequenced input: naive CD4+ T cells sorted from blood. Noted subset: CD45RA+ positively selected. The source is a man aged 30-40 years in good health.

This clone was counted once. The chain uses TRBV7-9 and TRBJ1-5; the match to TRBD1 covers 9 bases. The CDR3 has 14 amino acids. Germline CDR1 reads SEHNR; CDR2 reads FQNEAQ (reference sequence). Trimming at V came to 5 bases and at J to 10 bases, leaving 9 bases not matched to a gene. The chain's CDR3 is CASSTLTGGYPQHF. The CDR3 DNA reads as TGTGCCAGCAGCACCCTGACAGGGGGATACCCCCAGCATTTT.

The J gene is TRBJ2-7, the V gene TRBV5-1; D might be TRBD2 (6 bases). CDR1 is SGHRS and CDR2 is YFSETQ in the germline V gene. The CDR3 contains 15 residues. Trimming removed 0 bases from V and 0 bases from J, with 10 bases in between. CDR3 loop: CASSLGVAASYEQYF. The CDR3 nucleotides are TGCGCCAGCAGCTTGGGAGTAGCGGCCTCCTACGAGCAGTACTTC.

The V and J genes are TRBV5-6 and TRBJ1-1; 10 bases agree with TRBD1. The CDR3 runs to 17 residues. Germline CDR1 reads SGHDT; CDR2 reads YYEEEE. V was pared by 1 base and J by 4 bases, with 10 bases of the junction left unmatched. The CDR3: CASSLWDRGGGVTEAFF. CDR3 in DNA: TGTGCCAGCAGCTTGTGGGACAGGGGCGGTGGGGTCACTGAAGCTTTCTTT.

V usage is TRBV28 and J usage is TRBJ2-1; 12 bases match TRBD1. Per germline, CDR1 MDHEN and CDR2 SYDVKM. Losses at the gene ends were 7 bases for V and 7 bases for J; bases not matched to a gene: 11. There are 16 residues in the CDR3. CDR3 residues: CASIKSRDRGRNEQFF. CDR3 nucleotide sequence: TGTGCCAGCATCAAATCCCGGGACAGGGGGCGGAATGAGCAGTTCTTC.

This clone was seen only once. The chain combines TRBV2 with TRBJ1-1, with 7 bases fitting TRBD1. CDR1 SNHLY and CDR2 FYNNEI come from the germline V gene. V was clipped by 6 bases and J by 1 base; unmatched bases: 11. The CDR3 sequence is 16 residues long. CDR3 DNA sequence: TGTGCCAGCAGGGTACGCGGGAGACAGGGGAACACTGAAGCTTTCTTT. Its protein is CASRVRGRQGNTEAFF.

The V and J genes are TRBV7-3 and TRBJ2-4; 8 bases line up with TRBD1. The ends lost 5 bases at V and 6 bases at J; junction bases unmatched: 9. The CDR3 has 15 residues. The germline V gene encodes CDR1 SGHTA and CDR2 FQGTGA. The CDR3 bases are TGTGCCAGCAGCCCAAACTCCGGGACAGGAAACATTCAGTACTTC. Translating it yields CASSPNSGTGNIQYF. Based on the CDR3 plus reference TRBV7-3 and TRBJ2-4, the full variable domain is GAGVSQTPSNKVTEKGKYVELRCDPISGHTALYWYRQSLGQGPEFLIYFQGTGAADDSGLPNDRFFAVRPEGSVSTLKIQRTERGDSAVYLCASSPNSGTGNIQYFGAGTRLSVL.

The chain employs TRBV10-3 and TRBJ1-3; D is ambiguous. The CDR3 runs to 17 residues. The V end lost 2 bases, the J end lost 0 bases, and 14 bases lay between the germline ends. The germline V gene has CDR1 ENHRY and CDR2 SYGVKD. CDR3 bases: TGTGCCATCAGTGAGCTAGCTGGCAGCGTCTCTGGAAACACCATATATTTT. Amino acid sequence: CAISELAGSVSGNTIYF.

The genes are TRBV28 and TRBJ2-4, with 7 nucleotides matching TRBD2. The CDR3 is 13 residues long. Trimming removed 4 bases from V and 15 bases from J; junction bases left unmatched: 12. CDR1 is MDHEN, CDR2 SYDVKM, per germline. The CDR3 sequence is CASSSHRGVVGYF. For the CDR3, the DNA is TGTGCCAGCAGTTCCCACCGGGGGGTCGTCGGGTACTTC.

CDR3 amino acids: CASSQLDRGSYEQYF. CDR3 nucleotides: TGCGCCAGCAGCCAGCTAGACAGGGGATCCTACGAGCAGTACTTC. The chain recombines TRBV4-3 with TRBJ2-7, with TRBD1 identical over 8 bases. The CDR3 loop spans 15 amino acids. In germline, CDR1 is LGHNA, CDR2 YSLEER. The V segment lost 3 bases and the J segment 1 base; nucleotides outside the gene matches: 5.

The chain uses TRBV9 and TRBJ2-7, with 9 bases fitting TRBD2. V shed 3 bases and J 2 bases; nucleotides not matched to a gene: 6. Germline-derived CDR1 and CDR2 are SGDLS and YYNGEE. This CDR3 comprises 15 residues. CDR3 nucleotide sequence: TGTGCCAGCAGCGCGACCGGGACTAGCACCTACGAGCAGTACTTC. It specifies CASSATGTSTYEQYF.

The chain carries TRBV4-1 and TRBJ1-2; D remains ambiguous. Germline V gene sequence: CDR1 MGHRA, CDR2 YSYEKL. CDR3 length equals 15 residues. The ends were cut back, 3 bases at V and 2 bases at J, with 13 bases in the middle. In DNA form, the CDR3 reads TGCGCCAGCAGCCATCCAGTGGGAGGGAACTATGGCTACACCTTC. This encodes CASSHPVGGNYGYTF.